The 30 T cell receptor beta chains listed next were all sequenced from one sample in a study of blood T cell repertoires in COVID-19. The data were produced by immunoSEQ multiplex PCR, yet TCRdb's version contains in-frame clones alone and is incomplete. The table records 150,000 to 200,000 clones, almost 80% of them present only once. Source material: peripheral blood. All receptors derive from a man in his 60s with active or convalescent COVID-19.

V gene TRBV5-1 combines with J gene TRBJ2-5; 8 positions agree with TRBD2. The V and J ends lost 4 bases and 1 base, in that order; junction bases with no gene match: 3. The CDR3 is made up of 14 amino acids. Per germline, CDR1 SGHRS and CDR2 YFSETQ. The CDR3 region is CASSGAGGQETQYF. The CDR3 DNA is TGCGCCAGCAGCGGGGCGGGGGGCCAAGAGACCCAGTACTTC.

The J gene is TRBJ2-7, the V gene TRBV4-3; D gene unclear. The germline CDR1 and CDR2 sequences are LGHNA and YSLEER. V was cut by 0 bases and J by 5 bases, with 8 bases left in between. The CDR3 has 13 amino acids. In DNA, the CDR3 is TGCGCCAGCAGCCAAGATCGCAGGAACGAGCAGTACTTC. Translating gives CASSQDRRNEQYF.

This chain joins TRBV7-9 and TRBJ1-1, with 9 bases matching TRBD1. V shed 4 bases and J 4 bases; nucleotides not matched to a gene: 10. The CDR3 is 16 residues long. Per the germline V gene, CDR1 is SEHNR and CDR2 is FQNEAQ (reference sequence). CDR3 loop: CASSSITGGGSTEAFF. CDR3 coding DNA: TGTGCCAGCAGCTCAATAACAGGGGGCGGAAGCACTGAAGCTTTCTTT.

The rearrangement joins TRBV5-1 to TRBJ2-4; 11 positions agree with TRBD1. CDR3 length: 14 amino acids. Per the germline V gene, CDR1 is SGHRS and CDR2 is YFSETQ. V dropped 4 bases and J dropped 8; count of bases not matched to a gene: 5. CDR3 bases: TGCGCCAGCAGCCCGGGACAGGGGGGAGACATTCAGTACTTC. It translates to CASSPGQGGDIQYF.

This clone was found once. The chain carries TRBV27 and TRBJ2-1; 11 positions match TRBD2. Per the germline V gene, CDR1 is MNHEY and CDR2 is SMNVEV (reference sequence). J was trimmed by 3 bases and V by 5 bases; bases with no gene match: 3. This CDR3 is built from 15 residues. The CDR3 nucleotides read TGTGCCAGCAGTCTAGCGGGAGGCCTCTACAATGAGCAGTTCTTC. This codes for CASSLAGGLYNEQFF.

The rearrangement joins TRBV7-3 to TRBJ2-3; 11 nucleotides line up with TRBD2. Germline values: CDR1 SGHTA, CDR2 FQGTGA. CDR3 length: 16 residues. Trimming removed 5 bases from V and 3 bases from J; junction bases left unmatched: 7. The CDR3 nucleotides are TGTGCCAGCAGCGCAGTAGCGGGAGGGTGGACAGATACGCAGTATTTT. Its translation: CASSAVAGGWTDTQYF.

This clone has a handful of counts. The CDR3 coding sequence is TGCAGCGTTAGCCTAGTAGGCACCGGGGAGCTGTTTTTT. Translated, it gives CSVSLVGTGELFF. The rearrangement joins TRBV29-1 to TRBJ2-2; the D is unclear. Germline V gene sequence: CDR1 SQVTM, CDR2 ANQGSEA. V lost 5 bases to trimming and J lost 4 bases, with 11 bases between them. The CDR3 sequence is 13 residues long.

This clone has just a few counts. The DNA for the CDR3 is TGCGCCAGCAGCAAACTAGCGGGAGATGGTGATACGCAGTATTTT. Amino acid sequence: CASSKLAGDGDTQYF. This chain links TRBV5-1 with TRBJ2-3; 11 positions match TRBD2. The CDR3 covers 15 residues. The J segment lost 6 bases and the V segment lost 4 bases, leaving 7 bases of the junction unmatched. The germline V gene has CDR1 SGHRS and CDR2 YFSETQ.

The chain couples TRBV2 to TRBJ2-3; D remains ambiguous. CDR1 and CDR2 from the germline V gene are SNHLY and FYNNEI. V lost 2 bases and J 5 bases, leaving 5 bases between the germline ends. The CDR3 runs 12 residues. The CDR3 sequence is CASSETRDTQYF. In nucleotides, the CDR3 is TGTGCCAGCAGTGAAACCAGAGATACGCAGTATTTT.

A few counts support this clone. The chain combines TRBV24-1 with TRBJ1-1, with D perhaps matching TRBD1 (6 bases). V gave up 3 bases and J gave up 4 bases, with 11 bases separating them. Germline CDR1 KGHDR, CDR2 SFDVKD. The CDR3 consists of 14 residues. CDR3 bases: TGTGCCACCAGTGATAACAGGGTCGTCACTGAAGCTTTCTTT. Translated: CATSDNRVVTEAFF.

The V and J genes are TRBV9 and TRBJ2-3; TRBD1 matches at 8 bases. From germline, CDR1 is SGDLS and CDR2 YYNGEE. The CDR3 has 15 residues. Trimming cost V 2 bases and J 3 bases; bases outside gene matches: 5. CDR3 sequence reads: CASSVQGARTDTQYF. The CDR3 nucleotides read TGTGCCAGCAGCGTTCAGGGGGCGCGAACAGATACGCAGTATTTT.

The J gene is TRBJ2-3, the V gene TRBV4-2; 9 bases map to TRBD2. The CDR3 consists of 17 residues. Losses at the gene ends were 0 bases for V and 2 bases for J; bases not matched to a gene: 6. Per the germline V gene, CDR1 is LGHNA and CDR2 is YNFKEQ. In DNA, the CDR3 is TGTGCCAGCAGCCAAGAGTATAGCGGGGGAGTCACAGATACGCAGTATTTT. Translated, it gives CASSQEYSGGVTDTQYF.

This clone appeared a few times. This chain's CDR3 is CATRQGAFRELFF. CDR3 coding DNA: TGTGCCACCAGACAGGGAGCCTTTCGGGAGCTGTTTTTT. The V call is TRBV28, the J call TRBJ2-2; TRBD1 aligns across 7 bases. From germline, CDR1 is MDHEN and CDR2 SYDVKM. V shed 10 bases and J 9 bases; nucleotides not matched to a gene: 11. The CDR3 runs to 13 residues.

The rearrangement uses TRBV2 and TRBJ2-2, with 10 bases identical to TRBD2. In germline, CDR1 is SNHLY, CDR2 FYNNEI. This CDR3 is 15 amino acids long. The trim removed 8 bases at V and 8 bases at J, leaving 11 bases unmatched. The DNA of the CDR3 is TGTGCCAGCGAAGCTACCGGGACTAGCGTGGGGGAGCTGTTTTTT. Its translation: CASEATGTSVGELFF.

The rearrangement links TRBV15 to TRBJ2-7; 13 bases line up with TRBD2. CDR1 and CDR2 (germline): LNHNV, YYDKDF (reference sequence). The length of the CDR3 is 15 residues. J lost 2 bases, V lost 3 bases, and 1 base had no gene match. Here the CDR3 reads CATSRGLAGTYEQYF. CDR3 nucleotide sequence: TGTGCCACCAGCAGGGGACTAGCGGGAACCTACGAGCAGTACTTC.

V usage is TRBV11-2 and J usage is TRBJ2-5; 9 nucleotides match TRBD2. Trimming took 5 bases from V and 5 from J; bases not matched to a gene: 12. This CDR3 has 16 residues. Looked up from germline, CDR1 is SGHAT and CDR2 is FQNNGV. The CDR3 sequence: CASSRLSGSVWETQYF. The CDR3 DNA follows: TGTGCCAGCAGCCGTCTTAGCGGGAGCGTTTGGGAGACCCAGTACTTC.

The chain has TRBV18 and TRBJ2-1; 9 nucleotides agree with TRBD2. Losses at the gene ends were 10 bases for V and 0 bases for J; bases not matched to a gene: 10. From germline, CDR1 is KGHSH and CDR2 LQKENI. The CDR3 sequence is 16 residues long. Written as DNA, the CDR3 is TGTGCCAACTCCGCGGGAGGGCCCCTCTCCTACAATGAGCAGTTCTTC. It specifies CANSAGGPLSYNEQFF.

The chain carries TRBV5-3 and TRBJ1-6; D unresolved. TRBV5-3 falls under the ORF class, with uncertain function. Between the trimmed V and J ends, which lost 0 bases and 9 bases, there was a span of 13 bases. This CDR3 has 15 residues. The CDR3 sequence: CARSLGQPGRSPLHF. CDR3 DNA sequence: TGTGCCAGAAGCTTGGGGCAACCAGGCCGTTCACCCCTCCACTTT.

CDR3 in DNA: TGTGCCAGCAGCTTGCCCAGATTTAACTATGGCTACACCTTC. It translates to CASSLPRFNYGYTF. The genes are TRBV5-6 and TRBJ1-2; D gene unclear. V gave up 1 base and J gave up 1 base, with 8 bases separating them. Germline-derived CDR1 and CDR2 are SGHDT and YYEEEE. The CDR3 length is 14 residues.

The gene calls are TRBV29-1 and TRBJ2-1; TRBD2 might be the D (5 bases). V was clipped by 6 bases and J by 6 bases, with 18 bases between them. The CDR3 loop spans 14 amino acids. In germline, CDR1 is SQVTM, CDR2 ANQGSEA. The CDR3 DNA reads TGCAGCGTGTCCCCGTCCTCCCTAGCCAATGAGCAGTTCTTC. Its protein product is CSVSPSSLANEQFF.

This chain connects TRBV18 to TRBJ2-1, with a weak D call TRBD2 (5 bases). Trimming cost V 0 bases and J 0 bases, with 12 bases left between them. This CDR3 region has 17 residues. Per germline, CDR1 KGHSH and CDR2 LQKENI. CDR3 nucleotides: TGTGCCAGCTCACCACCCCGGACCGCGGGCTCCTACAATGAGCAGTTCTTC. This encodes CASSPPRTAGSYNEQFF.

The chain couples TRBV27 to TRBJ1-2; D is possibly TRBD1 (5 bases). The V end lost 8 bases, the J end lost 7 bases, and 20 bases lay between the germline ends. The CDR3 extends over 14 amino acids. CDR1 and CDR2 (germline): MNHEY, SMNVEV (reference sequence). The CDR3 spells CASRPRPGSAGYTF. The DNA for the CDR3 is TGTGCCAGCCGCCCCCGCCCAGGGTCTGCTGGCTACACCTTC.

This chain links TRBV7-8 with TRBJ2-1; TRBD2 agrees at 12 bases. The CDR3 totals 16 residues. V dropped 5 bases and J dropped 3; count of bases not matched to a gene: 5. The V gene's germline CDR1 is SGHVS and CDR2 FQNEAQ. This CDR3 reads CASSELAGGLYNEQFF. The DNA for the CDR3 is TGTGCCAGCAGCGAACTAGCGGGAGGACTCTACAATGAGCAGTTCTTC.

The gene calls are TRBV12-3 or TRBV12-4 and TRBJ2-7; D is possibly TRBD1 (5 bases). The CDR3 consists of 13 residues. Trimming removed 2 bases from V and 2 bases from J, with 7 bases in between. CDR3 nucleotides: TGTGCCAGCAGTTTACCCAGGGCCTACGAGCAGTACTTC. Protein: CASSLPRAYEQYF.

The rearrangement uses TRBV7-5 and TRBJ2-1; TRBD2 reflects the table's D call only, with no check against the DNA. TRBV7-5 is designated a pseudogene. This CDR3 contains 19 residues. DNA for the CDR3: TGTGTCAGAAGCTTAGGGGGGACTAGCGGGAGTTGCTCCTACAATGAGCAGTTCTTC. It is translated as CVRSLGGTSGSCSYNEQFF.

The genes are TRBV7-2 and TRBJ2-7; TRBD2 aligns across 12 bases. The CDR3 runs 15 residues. V was pared by 1 base and J by 5 bases, with 3 bases of the junction left unmatched. From germline, CDR1 is SGHTA and CDR2 FQGNSA. CDR3 loop: CASSLGSSGRDEQYF. For the CDR3, the DNA is TGTGCCAGCAGCTTAGGGTCTAGCGGGAGGGACGAGCAGTACTTC.

The V call is TRBV5-1, the J call TRBJ2-7; D is unclear. There are 12 residues in the CDR3. The V and J ends lost 0 bases and 4 bases respectively, with 5 bases between them. CDR1 and CDR2 from the germline V gene are SGHRS and YFSETQ. CDR3 protein: CASSLAPYEQYF. CDR3 DNA: TGCGCCAGCAGCTTGGCCCCATACGAGCAGTACTTC.

The J gene is TRBJ1-1, the V gene TRBV28, with D possibly being TRBD1 (6 bases). V lost 8 bases, J lost 5 bases, and 15 bases lay in between. The CDR3 covers 13 residues. Germline CDR1 and CDR2: MDHEN and SYDVKM. Here the CDR3 reads CASCGGGGTEAFF. CDR3 sequence (DNA): TGTGCCAGCTGCGGGGGCGGAGGGACTGAAGCTTTCTTT.

The chain links TRBV28 to TRBJ2-2, with D perhaps TRBD2 (6 bases). Between the trimmed V and J ends, which lost 5 bases and 9 bases, there was a span of 19 bases. The CDR3 spans 15 residues. The germline CDR1 and CDR2 sequences are MDHEN and SYDVKM. CDR3 in amino acids: CASSPASGWVRELFF. CDR3 nucleotide sequence: TGTGCCAGCAGTCCAGCCAGCGGGTGGGTAAGGGAGCTGTTTTTT.

The J gene is TRBJ1-3, the V gene TRBV7-2; 7 nucleotides agree with TRBD1. Germline CDR1 is SGHTA and CDR2 is FQGNSA. V dropped 2 bases and J dropped 4; count of bases not matched to a gene: 14. The CDR3 totals 18 residues. The CDR3 DNA sequence: TGTGCCAGCAGCTTAATCACCCCTCGACAGGGTAGGGGAAACACCATATATTTT. Its translation: CASSLITPRQGRGNTIYF.